The entry below gives a single TCR beta chain sequence along with its context. Antigen: not known. Among the donors, all were Caucasian adults who lived in Nashville, Tennessee. The source of the sample is a study of shared clonotypes between healthy human individuals. Study background: CD4 naive and memory got three plates each, CD8 naive two, CD8 memory one.

The assay was immunoSEQ multiplex PCR, and TCRdb's table has in-frame clones only and misses some. The repertoire holds more than 2,000,000 clones, with just over 90% as singletons. V shed 6 bases, J shed 0 bases, and the junction held 8 bases outside the gene matches. The CDR3 is 15 amino acids. Germline V gene sequence: CDR1 LNHDA, CDR2 SQIVND (reference sequence). Study-wide results and caveats: Among donors, clonotype sharing was expected to be affected by sequencing depth. Naive CD4 clonotypes overlapped across several donors at around 4.7%.

The TCR sequence derives from a man younger than 30 in good health. Some clones in this sample may be carry-over from other donors' samples. V and J are TRBV19 and TRBJ2-7, with 7 bases aligning to TRBD1. Sequencing used naive CD4+ T cells from PBMCs. The sample's subset: CD45RA+ positively selected. The CDR3 here is CASRSQGVASYEQYF. CDR3 sequence (DNA): TGTGCCAGTAGATCCCAGGGGGTAGCCTCCTACGAGCAGTACTTC.